The 25 T cell receptor beta chains presented below share a single source sample, sequenced in a study of blood T cell repertoires in COVID-19. Clones were read by immunoSEQ multiplex PCR, and TCRdb kept only the in-frame ones, dropping some. Of more than 80,000 clones in the sample, around four fifths are singletons; the top ten hold more than 2%. The sequencing sample was made of peripheral blood. The source is a woman in her 70s with acute or convalescent COVID-19.

The V and J genes are TRBV19 and TRBJ2-7; TRBD1 might be the D (6 bases). This CDR3 contains 13 residues. Germline V gene data show CDR1 as LNHDA and CDR2 as SQIVND (reference sequence). Trimming shortened V by 4 bases and J by 3 bases, and 10 bases separated the two germline ends. Written as DNA, the CDR3 is TGTGCCAGTAGTAGAAGAGGGGGCTACGAGCAGTACTTC. Amino acids: CASSRRGGYEQYF.

The chain carries TRBV11-2 and TRBJ2-3; D possibly corresponds to TRBD2 (7 bases). Trimming shortened V by 5 bases and J by 6 bases, and 15 bases separated the two germline ends. Looked up from germline, CDR1 is SGHAT and CDR2 is FQNNGV. The CDR3 consists of 14 residues. The CDR3 here is CASSPLGGADTQYF. DNA of the CDR3: TGTGCCAGCAGCCCCTTGGGGGGGGCCGATACGCAGTATTTT.

The chain links TRBV5-1 to TRBJ2-5, with 7 bases fitting TRBD2. The CDR3 loop spans 15 amino acids. Germline-derived CDR1 and CDR2 are SGHRS and YFSETQ. Trimming took 6 bases from V and 1 from J; bases not matched to a gene: 9. The CDR3 region is CASNSAPGGQETQYF. CDR3 coding DNA: TGCGCCAGCAACTCAGCCCCGGGGGGCCAAGAGACCCAGTACTTC.

This clone was observed a handful of times. The CDR3 region is CAISDQQGQAYEQYF. CDR3 sequence (DNA): TGTGCCATCAGTGACCAACAGGGGCAGGCATACGAGCAGTACTTC. V is TRBV10-3 and J is TRBJ2-7; TRBD1 agrees at 7 bases. The V gene end was trimmed by 3 bases and the J gene end by 4 bases; junction bases not matched to a gene: 9. Looked up from germline, CDR1 is ENHRY and CDR2 is SYGVKD. The CDR3 spans 15 residues.

This clone has more than one count but fewer than ten. This chain uses TRBV6-2 or TRBV6-3 with TRBJ2-1, with D perhaps matching TRBD1 (6 bases). The V and J ends lost 4 bases and 8 bases respectively, with 9 bases between them. The CDR3 runs to 12 residues. In germline, CDR1 is MNHEY, CDR2 SVGEGT. CDR3 coding DNA: TGTGCCAGCAGTTTACAGGGTTATGAGCAGTTCTTC. Protein: CASSLQGYEQFF.

J is TRBJ2-1 and V is TRBV5-4; 9 bases agree with TRBD2. Trimming took 0 bases from V and 3 from J; bases not matched to a gene: 4. This CDR3 contains 16 residues. CDR1 is SGHNT, CDR2 YYREEE, per germline (reference sequence). CDR3 DNA: TGTGCCAGCAGCTTGGAAGCGGGGGGTAGCTACAATGAGCAGTTCTTC. Its protein product is CASSLEAGGSYNEQFF.

The rearrangement joins TRBV19 to TRBJ1-2; tentative D call: TRBD1 (5 bases). The length of the CDR3 is 13 residues. Germline-derived CDR1 and CDR2 are LNHDA and SQIVND (reference sequence). V was trimmed by 5 bases and J by 4 bases, leaving 11 bases between them. For the CDR3, the DNA is TGTGCCAGTAGTGTCCCGACAGCCTATGGCTACACCTTC. Encoded protein: CASSVPTAYGYTF.

The rearrangement uses TRBV7-6 and TRBJ2-2; 8 nucleotides agree with TRBD2. J was trimmed by 4 bases and V by 5 bases; bases with no gene match: 9. Germline-derived CDR1 and CDR2 are SGHVS and FNYEAQ. This CDR3 spans 16 amino acids. CDR3 region: CASSASGGASTGELFF. CDR3 DNA: TGTGCCAGCAGCGCTTCCGGGGGGGCGAGCACCGGGGAGCTGTTTTTT.

The chain carries TRBV5-1 and TRBJ2-2; D call uncertain. Germline V gene data show CDR1 as SGHRS and CDR2 as YFSETQ. The CDR3 totals 15 residues. Trimming removed 0 bases from V and 0 bases from J, with 6 bases in between. The CDR3 DNA follows: TGCGCCAGCAGCTTGGCAGTTCCGAACACCGGGGAGCTGTTTTTT. This sequence encodes CASSLAVPNTGELFF. Full variable domain (remainder filled in from reference TRBV5-1 and TRBJ2-2): KAGVTQTPRYLIKTRGQQVTLSCSPISGHRSVSWYQQTPGQGLQFLFEYFSETQRNKGNFPGRFSGRQFSNSRSEMNVSTLELGDSALYLCASSLAVPNTGELFFGEGSRLTVL.

CDR3 nucleotides: TGTGCCAGCCGGAGGGGACTAGCTACCTATGAGCAGTTCTTC. Its protein is CASRRGLATYEQFF. The rearrangement uses TRBV6-5 and TRBJ2-1; 9 positions match TRBD2. Germline loops: CDR1 MNHEY, CDR2 SVGAGI. V lost 8 bases and J lost 8; bases outside the gene matches: 10. This CDR3 spans 14 amino acids.

The chain is built from TRBV30 and TRBJ1-5; D is undetermined. This CDR3 contains 15 residues. Germline values: CDR1 GTSNPN, CDR2 SVGIG (reference sequence). Trimming took off 1 base at V and 0 bases at J, with 10 bases between the two ends. CDR3 sequence: CAWSAGGNSNQPQHF. Written as DNA, the CDR3 is TGTGCCTGGAGTGCAGGAGGGAATAGCAATCAGCCCCAGCATTTT.

This CDR3 is CASSIASGGGNEQFF. The CDR3 nucleotides read TGTGCCAGTAGTATAGCTAGCGGGGGAGGAAATGAGCAGTTCTTC. The V and J genes are TRBV19 and TRBJ2-1; TRBD2 matches at 10 bases. Germline assignment: CDR1 LNHDA and CDR2 SQIVND (reference sequence). The CDR3 consists of 15 residues. The J segment lost 7 bases and the V segment lost 1 base, leaving 4 bases of the junction unmatched.

This chain links TRBV19 with TRBJ1-4, with TRBD1 matching 7 bases. J was trimmed by 8 bases and V by 3 bases; bases with no gene match: 6. Germline loops: CDR1 LNHDA, CDR2 SQIVND (reference sequence). The CDR3 is 14 amino acids. CDR3 DNA: TGTGCCAGTAGTATCCGACAGGGATCCGAAAAACTGTTTTTT. It specifies CASSIRQGSEKLFF. Based on the CDR3 plus reference TRBV19 and TRBJ1-4, the full variable domain is DGGITQSPKYLFRKEGQNVTLSCEQNLNHDAMYWYRQDPGQGLRLIYYSQIVNDFQKGDIAEGYSVSREKKESFPLTVTSAQKNPTAFYLCASSIRQGSEKLFFGSGTQLSVL.

The V and J genes are TRBV18 and TRBJ2-3; D ambiguous. V shed 3 bases and J shed 3 bases, with 13 bases lying between them. Germline CDR1 KGHSH, CDR2 LQKENI. CDR3 size: 15 residues. This chain's CDR3 is CASSPARGRTDTQYF. The DNA of the CDR3 is TGTGCCAGCTCACCGGCTAGAGGAAGGACAGATACGCAGTATTTT.

The chain recombines TRBV5-1 with TRBJ2-5, with 11 bases aligning to TRBD1. The germline V gene has CDR1 SGHRS and CDR2 YFSETQ. The CDR3 has 15 amino acids. V was pared by 4 bases and J by 2 bases, with 4 bases of the junction left unmatched. CDR3 bases: TGCGCCAGCAGCAGGACAGGGGGCGCACAAGAGACCCAGTACTTC. Encoded protein: CASSRTGGAQETQYF.

CDR3 in amino acids: CASSLGGLGNSPLHF. The CDR3 DNA follows: TGTGCCAGCAGTTTGGGGGGGCTAGGAAATTCACCCCTCCACTTT. The J gene is TRBJ1-6, the V gene TRBV6-5; D possibly corresponds to TRBD1 (6 bases). V was pared by 4 bases and J by 7 bases, with 14 bases between. The V gene's germline CDR1 is MNHEY and CDR2 SVGAGI. The CDR3 extends over 15 amino acids.

This chain connects TRBV18 to TRBJ1-6; no clear D. The CDR3 loop spans 14 amino acids. Per germline, CDR1 KGHSH and CDR2 LQKENI. Trimming removed 3 bases at V and 9 bases at J, with 12 bases between. CDR3 amino acids: CASSPQRDFSPLHF. The CDR3 nucleotides read TGTGCCAGCTCACCCCAACGCGACTTTTCACCCCTCCACTTT.

The gene calls are TRBV4-2 and TRBJ1-2; 9 nucleotides align to TRBD1. The CDR3 is 17 residues long. The junction had 8 bases not matched to a gene; V was cut back by 0 bases and J by 3 bases. Germline CDR1 reads LGHNA; CDR2 reads YNFKEQ. The DNA for the CDR3 is TGTGCCAGCAGCCAAGAGAAGACAGGGGGAACAGACTATGGCTACACCTTC. This translates into CASSQEKTGGTDYGYTF.

Only one count was recorded for this clone. V and J are TRBV18 and TRBJ2-3, with D tentatively TRBD1 (6 bases). The CDR3 is made up of 14 amino acids. The V end lost 3 bases, the J end lost 2 bases, and 9 bases lay between the germline ends. Germline-derived CDR1 and CDR2 are KGHSH and LQKENI. CDR3 nucleotides: TGTGCCAGCTCACCGGGGGCGGTCACAGATACGCAGTATTTT. Residues: CASSPGAVTDTQYF. The full variable domain, its missing parts supplied by reference TRBV18 and TRBJ2-3, is NAGVMQNPRHLVRRRGQEARLRCSPMKGHSHVYWYRQLPEEGLKFMVYLQKENIIDESGMPKERFSAEFPKEGPSILRIQQVVRGDSAAYFCASSPGAVTDTQYFGPGTRLTVL.

This sequence joins TRBV5-1 and TRBJ1-6; TRBD1 agrees at 7 bases. Unmatched junction bases numbered 6, after V lost 4 bases and J lost 5 bases. The CDR3 consists of 15 residues. Looked up from germline, CDR1 is SGHRS and CDR2 is YFSETQ. CDR3: CASSPNRGNNSPLHF. The CDR3 DNA reads TGCGCCAGCAGCCCGAACAGGGGTAATAATTCACCCCTCCACTTT. The variable domain in full, with the rest retrieved from reference TRBV5-1 and TRBJ1-6, is KAGVTQTPRYLIKTRGQQVTLSCSPISGHRSVSWYQQTPGQGLQFLFEYFSETQRNKGNFPGRFSGRQFSNSRSEMNVSTLELGDSALYLCASSPNRGNNSPLHFGNGTRLTVT.

V and J are TRBV19 and TRBJ2-3; D perhaps matches TRBD1 (6 bases). V lost 1 base and J lost 8, with 13 bases in between. The CDR3 extends over 14 amino acids. Germline V lookup: CDR1 LNHDA, CDR2 SQIVND (reference sequence). Here the CDR3 reads CASSIGRGKATQYF. The CDR3 DNA reads TGTGCCAGTAGTATAGGTAGGGGGAAGGCTACGCAGTATTTT. Full variable domain (missing parts from reference TRBV19 and TRBJ2-3): DGGITQSPKYLFRKEGQNVTLSCEQNLNHDAMYWYRQDPGQGLRLIYYSQIVNDFQKGDIAEGYSVSREKKESFPLTVTSAQKNPTAFYLCASSIGRGKATQYFGPGTRLTVL.

The V call is TRBV3-1 (or the pseudogene TRBV3-2), the J call TRBJ1-2; D possibly corresponds to TRBD1 (6 bases). This CDR3 has 13 amino acids. V lost 4 bases and J lost 2, with 8 bases in between. Germline V gene sequence: CDR1 LGHDT, CDR2 YNNKEL (reference sequence). This chain's CDR3 is CASSRQVNYGYTF. The CDR3 DNA is TGTGCCAGCAGCCGACAGGTGAACTATGGCTACACCTTC.

The chain is built from TRBV30 and TRBJ2-1; D unclear. Germline assignment: CDR1 GTSNPN and CDR2 SVGIG (reference sequence). Between the trimmed V and J ends, which lost 1 base and 6 bases, there was a span of 7 bases. CDR3 length: 12 residues. The CDR3 DNA reads TGTGCCTGGAGTGGCTCAGTCAATGAGCAGTTCTTC. It is translated as CAWSGSVNEQFF. Variable domain in full (rest from reference TRBV30 and TRBJ2-1): SQTIHQWPATLVQPVGSPLSLECTVEGTSNPNLYWYRQAAGRGLQLLFYSVGIGQISSEVPQNLSASRPQDRQFILSSKKLLLSDSGFYLCAWSGSVNEQFFGPGTRLTVL.

The rearrangement uses TRBV19 and TRBJ1-2; D unclear. Germline V CDR1 and CDR2: LNHDA, SQIVND (reference sequence). V lost 3 bases and J lost 1, with 12 bases in between. This CDR3 comprises 15 residues. The CDR3, as DNA: TGTGCCAGTAGTATGGCGACAAGAAGTAACTATGGCTACACCTTC. Amino acids: CASSMATRSNYGYTF. The full variable domain, completed using reference TRBV19 and TRBJ1-2, is DGGITQSPKYLFRKEGQNVTLSCEQNLNHDAMYWYRQDPGQGLRLIYYSQIVNDFQKGDIAEGYSVSREKKESFPLTVTSAQKNPTAFYLCASSMATRSNYGYTFGSGTRLTVV.

This clone was picked up one time. V usage is TRBV6-5 and J usage is TRBJ2-3, with 11 bases aligning to TRBD1. The V segment lost 8 bases and the J segment 6 bases; nucleotides outside the gene matches: 4. CDR3 length: 13 amino acids. Germline CDR1 reads MNHEY; CDR2 reads SVGAGI. In nucleotides, the CDR3 is TGTGCCAGCCGGACAGGGGGCGAGGATACGCAGTATTTT. As protein: CASRTGGEDTQYF.